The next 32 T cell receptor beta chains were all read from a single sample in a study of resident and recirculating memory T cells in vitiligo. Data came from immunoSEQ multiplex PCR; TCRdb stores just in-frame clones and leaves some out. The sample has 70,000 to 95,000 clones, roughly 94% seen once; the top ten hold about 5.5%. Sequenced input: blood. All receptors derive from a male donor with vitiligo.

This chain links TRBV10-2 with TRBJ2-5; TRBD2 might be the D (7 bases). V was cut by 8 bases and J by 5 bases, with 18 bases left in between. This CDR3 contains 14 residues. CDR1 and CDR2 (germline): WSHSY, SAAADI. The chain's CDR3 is CASAEGGPRETQYF. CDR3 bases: TGCGCCAGCGCCGAGGGGGGGCCTCGGGAGACCCAGTACTTC.

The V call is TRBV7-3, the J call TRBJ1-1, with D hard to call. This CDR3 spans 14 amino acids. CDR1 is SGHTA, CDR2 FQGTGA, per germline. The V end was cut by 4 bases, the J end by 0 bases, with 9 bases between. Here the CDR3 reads CASSSRGMNTEAFF. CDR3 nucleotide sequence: TGTGCCAGCAGCTCCCGCGGGATGAACACTGAAGCTTTCTTT.

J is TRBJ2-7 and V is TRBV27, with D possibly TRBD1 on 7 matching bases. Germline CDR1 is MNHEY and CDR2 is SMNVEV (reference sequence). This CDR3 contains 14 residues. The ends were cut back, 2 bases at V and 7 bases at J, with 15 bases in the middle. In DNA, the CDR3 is TGTGCCAGCAGTTTACGTGCAGGGGGGTGGGAGCAGTACTTC. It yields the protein CASSLRAGGWEQYF.

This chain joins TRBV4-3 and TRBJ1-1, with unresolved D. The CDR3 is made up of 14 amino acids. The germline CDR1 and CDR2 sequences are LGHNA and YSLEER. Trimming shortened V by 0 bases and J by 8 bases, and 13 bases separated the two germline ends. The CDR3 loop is CASSQDIGQREAFF. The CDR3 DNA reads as TGCGCCAGCAGCCAAGATATTGGGCAACGAGAAGCTTTCTTT.

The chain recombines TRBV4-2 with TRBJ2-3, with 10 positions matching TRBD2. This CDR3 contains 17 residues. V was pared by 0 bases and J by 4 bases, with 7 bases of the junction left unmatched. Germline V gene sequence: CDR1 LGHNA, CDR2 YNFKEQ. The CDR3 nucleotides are TGTGCCAGCAGCCAAGATGGGCTAGCGGGAGCATCAGATACGCAGTATTTT. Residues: CASSQDGLAGASDTQYF.

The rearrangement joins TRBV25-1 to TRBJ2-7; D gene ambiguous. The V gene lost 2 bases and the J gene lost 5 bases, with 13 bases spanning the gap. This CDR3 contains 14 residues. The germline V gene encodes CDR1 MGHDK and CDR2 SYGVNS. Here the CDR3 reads CASSENYLIDEQYF. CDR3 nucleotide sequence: TGTGCCAGCAGTGAAAACTACTTGATTGACGAGCAGTACTTC.

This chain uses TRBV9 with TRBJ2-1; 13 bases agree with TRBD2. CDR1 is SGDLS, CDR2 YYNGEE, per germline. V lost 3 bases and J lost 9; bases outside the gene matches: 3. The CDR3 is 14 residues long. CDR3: CASSGGTSGTEQFF. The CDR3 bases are TGTGCCAGCAGCGGCGGGACTAGCGGGACTGAGCAGTTCTTC.

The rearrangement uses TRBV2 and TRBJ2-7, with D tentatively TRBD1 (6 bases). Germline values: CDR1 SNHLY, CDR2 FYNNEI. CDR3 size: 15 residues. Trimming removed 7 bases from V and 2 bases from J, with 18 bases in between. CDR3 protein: CASTIPGTQPYEQYF. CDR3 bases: TGTGCCAGCACCATCCCCGGGACACAACCCTACGAGCAGTACTTC.

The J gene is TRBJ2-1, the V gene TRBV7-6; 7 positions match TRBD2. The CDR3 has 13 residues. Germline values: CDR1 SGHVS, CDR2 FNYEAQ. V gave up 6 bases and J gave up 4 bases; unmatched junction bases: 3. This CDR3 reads CASRAGRYNEQFF. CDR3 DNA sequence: TGTGCCAGCAGAGCGGGGAGATACAATGAGCAGTTCTTC.

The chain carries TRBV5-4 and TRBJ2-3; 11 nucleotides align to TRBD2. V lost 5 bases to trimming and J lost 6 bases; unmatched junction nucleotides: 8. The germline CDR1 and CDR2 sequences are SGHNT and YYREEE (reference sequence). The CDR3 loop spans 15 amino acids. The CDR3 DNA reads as TGTGCCAGCAGGTTACTAGCGGGAGCCGGCGATACGCAGTATTTT. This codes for CASRLLAGAGDTQYF.

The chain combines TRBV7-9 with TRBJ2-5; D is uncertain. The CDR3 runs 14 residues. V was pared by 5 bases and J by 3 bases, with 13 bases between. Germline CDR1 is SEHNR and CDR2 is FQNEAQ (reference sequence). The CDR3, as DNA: TGTGCCAGCAGCCCCCGGAGTCCCAAAGAGACCCAGTACTTC. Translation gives CASSPRSPKETQYF.

The CDR3 DNA reads as TGTGCCAGTAGTACCGTGGCATCGTATAGCAATCAGCCCCAGCATTTT. Amino acid sequence: CASSTVASYSNQPQHF. This chain uses TRBV19 with TRBJ1-5; D unresolved. CDR1 LNHDA and CDR2 SQIVND come from the germline V gene (reference sequence). Between the trimmed V and J ends, which lost 4 bases and 0 bases, there was a span of 13 bases. The CDR3 is 16 amino acids. Supplemented by reference TRBV19 and TRBJ1-5, the full variable domain reads DGGITQSPKYLFRKEGQNVTLSCEQNLNHDAMYWYRQDPGQGLRLIYYSQIVNDFQKGDIAEGYSVSREKKESFPLTVTSAQKNPTAFYLCASSTVASYSNQPQHFGDGTRLSIL.

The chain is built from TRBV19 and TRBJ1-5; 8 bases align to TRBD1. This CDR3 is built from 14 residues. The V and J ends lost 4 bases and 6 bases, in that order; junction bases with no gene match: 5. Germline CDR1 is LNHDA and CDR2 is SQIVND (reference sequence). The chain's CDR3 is CASSTTGGGQPQHF. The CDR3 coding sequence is TGTGCCAGTAGTACCACAGGGGGGGGTCAGCCCCAGCATTTT.

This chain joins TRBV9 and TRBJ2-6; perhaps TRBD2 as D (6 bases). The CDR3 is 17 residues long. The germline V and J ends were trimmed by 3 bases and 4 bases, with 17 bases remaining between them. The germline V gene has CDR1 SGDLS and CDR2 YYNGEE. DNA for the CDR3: TGTGCCAGCAGCGGGGGAGGCAGGGTGGCCGGGGCCAACGTCCTGACTTTC. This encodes CASSGGGRVAGANVLTF. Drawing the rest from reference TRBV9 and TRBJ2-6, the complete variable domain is DSGVTQTPKHLITATGQRVTLRCSPRSGDLSVYWYQQSLDQGLQFLIQYYNGEERAKGNILERFSAQQFPDLHSELNLSSLELGDSALYFCASSGGGRVAGANVLTFGAGSRLTVL.

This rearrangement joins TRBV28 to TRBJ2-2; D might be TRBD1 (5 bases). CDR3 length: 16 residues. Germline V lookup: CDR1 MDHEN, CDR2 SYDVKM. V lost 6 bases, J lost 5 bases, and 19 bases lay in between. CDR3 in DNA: TGTGCCAGCAGACCAACAGTTCAGGGTCGGACCGGGGAGCTGTTTTTT. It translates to CASRPTVQGRTGELFF.

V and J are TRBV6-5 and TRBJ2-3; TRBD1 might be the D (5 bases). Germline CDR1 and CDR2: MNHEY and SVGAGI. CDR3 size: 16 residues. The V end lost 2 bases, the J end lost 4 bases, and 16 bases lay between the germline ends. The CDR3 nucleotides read TGTGCCAGCAGTTACCCCAGGGATGGGGCCCCAGATACGCAGTATTTT. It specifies CASSYPRDGAPDTQYF.

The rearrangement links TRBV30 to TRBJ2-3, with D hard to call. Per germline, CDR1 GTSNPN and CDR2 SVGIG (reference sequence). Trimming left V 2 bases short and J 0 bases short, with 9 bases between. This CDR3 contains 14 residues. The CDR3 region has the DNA TGTGCCTGGAGTCTGGCGGCTAGCACAGATACGCAGTATTTT. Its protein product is CAWSLAASTDTQYF.

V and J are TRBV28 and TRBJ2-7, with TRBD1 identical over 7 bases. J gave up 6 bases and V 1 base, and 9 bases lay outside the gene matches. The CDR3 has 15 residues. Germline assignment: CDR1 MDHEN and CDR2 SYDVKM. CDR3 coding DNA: TGTGCCAGCAGTTTATCCCCGACAGGGAAGAGCGAGCAGTACTTC. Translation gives CASSLSPTGKSEQYF.

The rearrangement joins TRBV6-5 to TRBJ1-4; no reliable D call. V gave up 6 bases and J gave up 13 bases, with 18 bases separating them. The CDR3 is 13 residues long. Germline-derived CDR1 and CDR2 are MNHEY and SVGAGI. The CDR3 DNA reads TGTGCCAGCAGCCAACCGGGCGGAGGTGGACTGTTTTTT. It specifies CASSQPGGGGLFF.

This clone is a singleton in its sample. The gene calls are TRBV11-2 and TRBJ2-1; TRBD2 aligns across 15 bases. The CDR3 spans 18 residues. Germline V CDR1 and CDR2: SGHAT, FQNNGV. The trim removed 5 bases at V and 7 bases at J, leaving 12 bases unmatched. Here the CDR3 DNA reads TGTGCCAGCAGCCCATTCGGACTAGCGGGAGGGGGAAGTAATGAGCAGTTCTTC. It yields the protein CASSPFGLAGGGSNEQFF.

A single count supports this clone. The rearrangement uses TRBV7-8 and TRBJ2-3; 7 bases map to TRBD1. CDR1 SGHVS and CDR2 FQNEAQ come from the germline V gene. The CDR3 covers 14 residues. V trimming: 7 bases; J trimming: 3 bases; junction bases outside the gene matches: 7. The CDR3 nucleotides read TGTGCCAGCAACAGGGGAGTTGAAACAGATACGCAGTATTTT. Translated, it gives CASNRGVETDTQYF.

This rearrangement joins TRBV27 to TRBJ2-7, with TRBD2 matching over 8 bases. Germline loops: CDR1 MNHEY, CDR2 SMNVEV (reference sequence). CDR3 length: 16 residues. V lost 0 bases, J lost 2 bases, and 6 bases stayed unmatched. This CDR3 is CASSLSTGGQTYEQYF. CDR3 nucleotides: TGTGCCAGCAGTTTATCGACGGGGGGGCAGACCTACGAGCAGTACTTC.

CDR3 loop: CASTGQGDTGELFF. The CDR3 region has the DNA TGTGCCAGTACGGGACAGGGGGACACCGGGGAGCTGTTTTTT. V and J are TRBV19 and TRBJ2-2; 11 nucleotides align to TRBD1. The ends lost 7 bases at V and 3 bases at J; junction bases unmatched: 1. Germline assignment: CDR1 LNHDA and CDR2 SQIVND (reference sequence). The CDR3 has 14 residues. The full variable domain, completed using reference TRBV19 and TRBJ2-2, is DGGITQSPKYLFRKEGQNVTLSCEQNLNHDAMYWYRQDPGQGLRLIYYSQIVNDFQKGDIAEGYSVSREKKESFPLTVTSAQKNPTAFYLCASTGQGDTGELFFGEGSRLTVL.

The CDR3 nucleotides are TGTGCCAGCTCACCGGCGGGGCCCGGAGTGAACACTGAAGCTTTCTTT. Translation gives CASSPAGPGVNTEAFF. The V gene is TRBV18, the J gene TRBJ1-1; D may be TRBD1 (5 bases). The germline V gene encodes CDR1 KGHSH and CDR2 LQKENI. This CDR3 spans 16 amino acids. V lost 3 bases to trimming and J lost 0 bases, with 14 bases between them.

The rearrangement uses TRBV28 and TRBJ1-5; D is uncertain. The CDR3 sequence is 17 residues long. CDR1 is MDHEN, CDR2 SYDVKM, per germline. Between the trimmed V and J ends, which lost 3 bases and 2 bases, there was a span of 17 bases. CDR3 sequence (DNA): TGTGCCAGCAGTTTGCCCCCGCACCGGGGTGGCAATCAGCCCCAGCATTTT. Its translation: CASSLPPHRGGNQPQHF.

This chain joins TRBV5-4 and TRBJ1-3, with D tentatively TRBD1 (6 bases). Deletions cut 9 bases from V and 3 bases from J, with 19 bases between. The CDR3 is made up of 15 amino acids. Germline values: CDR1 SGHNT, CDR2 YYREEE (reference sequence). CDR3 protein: CATRSGGEFGNTIYF. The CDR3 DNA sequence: TGTGCCACCCGGTCGGGGGGCGAGTTTGGAAACACCATATATTTT.

CDR3 in DNA: TGTGCCAGCAGCACCGTTGACAGTTCCGGGGAGCTGTTTTTT. Translated: CASSTVDSSGELFF. The chain combines TRBV5-4 with TRBJ2-2; D might be TRBD1 (5 bases). Deletions cut 4 bases from V and 6 bases from J, with 13 bases between. Germline CDR1 SGHNT, CDR2 YYREEE (reference sequence). The CDR3 contains 14 residues.

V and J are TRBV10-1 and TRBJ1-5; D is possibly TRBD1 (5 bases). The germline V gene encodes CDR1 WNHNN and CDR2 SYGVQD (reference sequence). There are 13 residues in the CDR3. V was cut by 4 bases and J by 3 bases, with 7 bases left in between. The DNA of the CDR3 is TGCGCCAGCAGTGTGACAGCCAATCAGCCCCAGCATTTT. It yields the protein CASSVTANQPQHF.

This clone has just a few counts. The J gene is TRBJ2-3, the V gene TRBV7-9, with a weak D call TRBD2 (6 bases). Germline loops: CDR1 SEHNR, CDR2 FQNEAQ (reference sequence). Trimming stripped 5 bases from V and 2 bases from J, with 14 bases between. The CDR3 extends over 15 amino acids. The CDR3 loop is CASSPRDSVTDTQYF. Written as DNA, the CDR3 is TGTGCCAGCAGCCCTAGGGACTCGGTCACAGATACGCAGTATTTT.

This CDR3 reads CASSKGQGGRETQYF. DNA for the CDR3: TGCGCCAGCAGCAAAGGACAGGGGGGGAGAGAGACCCAGTACTTC. The chain uses TRBV5-1 and TRBJ2-5, with 10 bases identical to TRBD1. This CDR3 is 15 amino acids long. Germline V lookup: CDR1 SGHRS, CDR2 YFSETQ. After removal of 4 bases from V and 4 bases from J, the junction contained 7 bases not matched to a gene.

CDR3 in amino acids: CASSLGGFSAGGEQETQYF. The CDR3 DNA reads as TGTGCCAGCAGCTTAGGAGGATTTTCGGCGGGAGGGGAACAAGAGACCCAGTACTTC. The chain carries TRBV11-1 and TRBJ2-5; 9 nucleotides line up with TRBD2. Germline loops: CDR1 SGHAT, CDR2 FQDESV (reference sequence). V dropped 1 base and J dropped 2; count of bases not matched to a gene: 14. CDR3 size: 19 residues.

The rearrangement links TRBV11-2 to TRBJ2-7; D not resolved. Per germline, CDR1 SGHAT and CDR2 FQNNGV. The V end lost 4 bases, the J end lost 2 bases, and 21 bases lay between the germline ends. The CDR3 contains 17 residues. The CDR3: CASSSTAPPPPTYEQYF. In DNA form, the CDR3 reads TGTGCCAGCAGCTCAACCGCGCCTCCCCCACCGACCTACGAGCAGTACTTC.